This TCR beta chain was identified during a study of technical replicates of blood from a few donors. Germline V gene sequence: CDR1 SQVTM, CDR2 ANQGSEA. This CDR3 is built from 12 residues. J gave up 10 bases and V 0 bases, and 5 bases lay outside the gene matches. Profiled with immunoSEQ multiplex PCR; TCRdb holds only in-frame clones, not every one. The sample lists 50,000 to 70,000 clones, about 95% occurring once. The chain carries TRBV29-1 and TRBJ2-7; 8 bases fit TRBD2. The clonotype originates from a human donor in good health. Some clones in this sample may be carry-over from other donors' samples. Sequencing used PBMCs. The CDR3 reads CSVEDGLAGQYF. CDR3 coding DNA: TGCAGCGTTGAAGATGGACTAGCCGGCCAGTACTTC.